What follows are 24 T cell receptor beta chains derived from one specimen sequenced in a study of T cells after posttransplantation cyclophosphamide (dated by TCRdb to the mid-2010s). Libraries were constructed by the immunoSEQ multiplex PCR assay. TCRdb limited this immuneACCESS table to in-frame rearrangements with V and J called. A share of clones is missing; checked studies link under half to unresolved V genes, and the rest is unexplained. This sample was tabulated with 12,000 or so clones, among which there are no singletons. The ten largest clones add up to 7.3% of the sample. Sequencing was carried out using PBMCs. These TCRs come from a woman aged 40 to 50 in good health, CMV-negative, and a related stem cell transplant donor.

This clone is deemed medium-sized. This sequence joins TRBV11-2 and TRBJ2-7; 8 bases align to TRBD1. CDR1 and CDR2 (germline): SGHAT, FQNNGV. There are 15 residues in the CDR3. V dropped 3 bases and J dropped 2; count of bases not matched to a gene: 6. The DNA for the CDR3 is TGTGCCAGCAGCTTGCAGGGACAGGCAGCCTACGAGCAGTACTTC. Protein product: CASSLQGQAAYEQYF.

This clone turned up a few times. This chain links TRBV7-2 with TRBJ2-5; D unresolved. V dropped 2 bases and J dropped 4 bases, with 11 bases sitting between them. Germline CDR1 and CDR2: SGHTA and FQGNSA. The CDR3 runs 14 residues. The CDR3, as DNA: TGTGCCAGCAGCTTAAATGTGGGCAGAGAGACCCAGTACTTC. Its protein is CASSLNVGRETQYF.

This clone appeared many times. The chain is built from TRBV5-1 and TRBJ1-4, with D hard to call. Germline V CDR1 and CDR2: SGHRS, YFSETQ. There are 14 residues in the CDR3. The germline V and J ends were trimmed by 7 bases and 7 bases, with 17 bases remaining between them. The CDR3 DNA follows: TGCGCCAGCGCCAAAGGGCAACTGGGTGAAAAACTGTTTTTT. Protein: CASAKGQLGEKLFF.

This clone came up many times. The chain links TRBV5-5 to TRBJ2-5; TRBD1 matches 12 bases. Per germline, CDR1 SGHKS and CDR2 YYEKEE (reference sequence). The CDR3 consists of 16 residues. V gave up 0 bases and J gave up 5 bases; unmatched junction bases: 5. In DNA form, the CDR3 reads TGTGCCAGCAGCTTGGGGGGGACAGGGGGCCAGGAGACCCAGTACTTC. As protein: CASSLGGTGGQETQYF.

This clone appeared many times. This chain uses TRBV6-2 or TRBV6-3 with TRBJ2-1; a possible D gene is TRBD2 (6 bases). Germline V gives CDR1 MNHEY, CDR2 SVGEGT. V lost 4 bases and J lost 4, with 11 bases in between. The CDR3 consists of 14 residues. CDR3 nucleotide sequence: TGTGCCAGCAGTTCCAATAGCGGATACAATGAGCAGTTCTTC. Translating it yields CASSSNSGYNEQFF.

This clone was detected many times. The chain links TRBV30 to TRBJ2-7; 9 bases match TRBD2. CDR3 length: 14 residues. The trim removed 3 bases at V and 4 bases at J, leaving 7 bases unmatched. The germline V gene encodes CDR1 GTSNPN and CDR2 SVGIG (reference sequence). The CDR3 coding sequence is TGTGCCTGGAGCACCGGACTAGCGTTTTACGAGCAGTACTTC. Translation gives CAWSTGLAFYEQYF.

This clone appeared many times. The rearrangement joins TRBV12-3 or TRBV12-4 to TRBJ1-5; perhaps TRBD1 as D (5 bases). With 6 bases removed from V and 4 bases from J, the gap between germline ends came to 10 bases. The CDR3 spans 13 residues. DNA of the CDR3: TGTGCCAGCAGCGACAGATCGAATCAGCCCCAGCATTTT. Protein product: CASSDRSNQPQHF.

The table lists this clone with many counts. The chain is built from TRBV28 and TRBJ2-7, with D unresolved. The CDR3 spans 15 residues. The germline V gene encodes CDR1 MDHEN and CDR2 SYDVKM. Trimming shortened V by 7 bases and J by 3 bases, and 19 bases separated the two germline ends. In DNA, the CDR3 is TGTGCCAGCACCACCTCACTTGACTTAAACTACGAGCAGTACTTC. The encoded protein is CASTTSLDLNYEQYF.

This clone was counted at least ten times. V usage is TRBV27 and J usage is TRBJ2-1; D might be TRBD1 (5 bases). Trimming cost V 3 bases and J 10 bases, with 19 bases left between them. This CDR3 has 15 amino acids. The germline CDR1 and CDR2 sequences are MNHEY and SMNVEV (reference sequence). The CDR3 loop is CASSFIGQGRWEQFF. CDR3 nucleotide sequence: TGTGCCAGCAGTTTTATCGGGCAGGGAAGATGGGAGCAGTTCTTC.

This clone was counted many times. The chain employs TRBV6-5 and TRBJ1-1; the D gene is possibly TRBD1 (6 bases). Between the trimmed V and J ends, which lost 5 bases and 5 bases, there was a span of 15 bases. This CDR3 is 14 amino acids long. CDR1 is MNHEY, CDR2 SVGAGI, per germline. The CDR3 region is CASSRQFQGTEAFF. The DNA of the CDR3 is TGTGCCAGCAGTCGTCAGTTCCAGGGGACTGAAGCTTTCTTT.

The gene calls are TRBV30 and TRBJ1-2, with D tentatively TRBD1 (5 bases). The CDR3 loop spans 14 amino acids. Trimming took off 1 base at V and 2 bases at J, with 11 bases between the two ends. Germline CDR1 reads GTSNPN; CDR2 reads SVGIG (reference sequence). CDR3 bases: TGTGCCTGGAGTGGGACAAACTCAAACTATGGCTACACCTTC. It encodes CAWSGTNSNYGYTF.

The chain couples TRBV30 to TRBJ1-2; the D gene is possibly TRBD1 (6 bases). The CDR3 length is 13 residues. The V and J ends lost 2 bases and 3 bases respectively, with 10 bases between them. Germline CDR1 is GTSNPN and CDR2 is SVGIG (reference sequence). CDR3 bases: TGTGCCTGGAGTAGAAACAGGGACTATGGCTACACCTTC. Translating gives CAWSRNRDYGYTF.

This clone has a count of ten or more. The V and J genes are TRBV5-6 and TRBJ1-2; weak D call: TRBD1 (6 bases). The germline V and J ends were trimmed by 4 bases and 2 bases, with 9 bases remaining between them. The CDR3 loop spans 13 amino acids. Germline loops: CDR1 SGHDT, CDR2 YYEEEE. The CDR3: CASSMRGNYGYTF. CDR3 in DNA: TGTGCCAGCAGCATGAGGGGGAACTATGGCTACACCTTC.

This clone appeared many times. At one boundary the junction diverges from the germline segment, which might be a read error. The CDR3 loop reads CASSEDRGRRSFFLVF. The DNA of the CDR3 is TGTGCCAGCAGCGAGGACAGGGGGCGCCGCTCTTTTTTCTTGGTCTTC. The J gene is TRBJ2-1, the V gene TRBV7-2, with 11 bases fitting TRBD1. CDR3 length: 16 amino acids. Germline assignment: CDR1 SGHTA and CDR2 FQGNSA.

This clone was seen at least ten times. V gene TRBV7-3 combines with J gene TRBJ1-3; possible D gene TRBD1, 6 bases. This CDR3 contains 17 residues. Trimming removed 0 bases from V and 4 bases from J, with 16 bases in between. The V gene's germline CDR1 is SGHTA and CDR2 FQGTGA. CDR3 in DNA: TGTGCCAGCAGCTTAACGGCGGGCGGGGGGCAAGGAAACACCATATATTTT. Encoded protein: CASSLTAGGGQGNTIYF.

The V and J genes are TRBV9 and TRBJ2-6, with TRBD2 identical over 7 bases. This CDR3 is 17 amino acids long. The germline gives CDR1 SGDLS, CDR2 YYNGEE. J gave up 1 base and V 4 bases, and 8 bases lay outside the gene matches. The CDR3: CASSRLQGGSGANVLTF. The CDR3 region has the DNA TGTGCCAGCAGCCGGCTCCAGGGAGGGTCTGGGGCCAACGTCCTGACTTTC.

This clone appeared many times. The chain has TRBV18 and TRBJ2-3; TRBD1 might be the D (6 bases). The ends were cut back, 1 base at V and 0 bases at J, with 11 bases in the middle. From germline, CDR1 is KGHSH and CDR2 LQKENI. This CDR3 is built from 16 residues. The CDR3 loop reads CASSPRTGSSTDTQYF. CDR3 DNA sequence: TGTGCCAGCTCACCACGCACAGGGAGTAGCACAGATACGCAGTATTTT.

This clone has only a few counts. The chain uses TRBV18 and TRBJ1-4; D unresolved. V dropped 6 bases and J dropped 4 bases, with 15 bases sitting between them. This CDR3 contains 15 residues. Germline V gives CDR1 KGHSH, CDR2 LQKENI. The CDR3 reads CASSPGVGVNEKLFF. DNA for the CDR3: TGTGCCAGCTCTCCCGGGGTCGGAGTTAATGAAAAACTGTTTTTT.

The chain combines TRBV12-3 or TRBV12-4 with TRBJ2-3, with TRBD2 matching 7 bases. With V trimmed by 2 bases and J by 3 bases, 5 bases remained unmatched. CDR3 length equals 15 residues. The CDR3 DNA sequence: TGTGCCAGCAGTTTAAGAAGCGGGATGACAGATACGCAGTATTTT. Its protein is CASSLRSGMTDTQYF.

This clone was observed at least ten times. The chain links TRBV5-1 to TRBJ1-2, with TRBD1 matching over 10 bases. This CDR3 comprises 15 residues. The J segment lost 6 bases and the V segment lost 2 bases, leaving 7 bases of the junction unmatched. CDR1 SGHRS and CDR2 YFSETQ come from the germline V gene. CDR3 sequence reads: CASSFRDRGFDGYTF. The CDR3 DNA is TGCGCCAGCAGCTTCCGGGACAGGGGTTTCGATGGCTACACCTTC.

This clone was seen ten or more times. The chain has TRBV2 and TRBJ2-7; TRBD2 aligns across 12 bases. The CDR3 spans 14 residues. Germline CDR1 is SNHLY and CDR2 is FYNNEI. J was trimmed by 3 bases and V by 6 bases; bases with no gene match: 3. The CDR3 loop is CASSGLAGNYEQYF. The CDR3 DNA reads TGTGCCAGCAGCGGACTAGCGGGAAACTACGAGCAGTACTTC.

This clone came up many times. In DNA, the CDR3 is TGTGCCAGCAGGACTGAACCTGGGGGCGGCTATGGCTACACCTTC. Translation gives CASRTEPGGGYGYTF. V is TRBV6-4 and J is TRBJ1-2, with D tentatively TRBD1 (6 bases). CDR3 length: 15 amino acids. Trimming removed 6 bases from V and 4 bases from J, with 18 bases in between. Germline V gene sequence: CDR1 MRHNA, CDR2 SNTAGT.

This clone came up many times. Mismatch with germline at one junction end may stem from a read error. The V and J genes are TRBV7-7 and TRBJ2-1; D is ambiguous. This CDR3 has 14 residues. Germline loops: CDR1 SSHAT, CDR2 FNYEAQ (reference sequence). This chain's CDR3 is CASSLDQIYNEQFF. CDR3 coding DNA: TGTGCTAGCAGCTTAGACCAGATTTACAATGAGCAGTTCTTC.

This clone was detected many times. V is TRBV7-2 and J is TRBJ2-1; D not certain. CDR1 SGHTA and CDR2 FQGNSA come from the germline V gene. This CDR3 spans 15 amino acids. V was trimmed by 4 bases and J by 3 bases, leaving 13 bases between them. This chain's CDR3 is CASSYTTRNYNEQFF. The CDR3 nucleotides read TGTGCCAGCAGCTACACTACACGGAACTACAATGAGCAGTTCTTC.